These T cell receptor beta chains were read from a single sample in a study of blood T cell repertoires in COVID-19. The data were produced by immunoSEQ multiplex PCR, yet TCRdb's version contains in-frame clones alone and is incomplete. This repertoire shows 180,000 or so clones, about 88% found once; its top ten account for more than 0.75%. Sequencing input: peripheral blood. The receptors originated from a man younger than 35 with acute or convalescent COVID-19. Both conserved end residues are part of each CDR3. A D gene is named only where the DNA matches it firmly.

D: TRBD1
V: TRBV7-9
J: TRBJ2-1
CDR3: CASSLWTGSYNEQFF
DNA: TGTGCCAGCAGCTTATGGACAGGGAGTTACAATGAGCAGTTCTTC

D: TRBD1
V: TRBV7-2
J: TRBJ2-7
CDR3: CASSGRDRGNYEQYF
DNA: TGTGCCAGCAGCGGCCGGGACAGGGGCAACTACGAGCAGTACTTC

D: -
V: TRBV7-2
J: TRBJ1-6
CDR3: CASSYRRGGSYNSPLHF
DNA: TGTGCCAGCAGCTACAGAAGGGGGGGCTCCTATAATTCACCCCTCCACTTT

D: -
V: TRBV2
J: TRBJ1-5
CDR3: CASSETGYDQPQHF
DNA: TGTGCCAGCAGTGAAACGGGGTATGATCAGCCCCAGCATTTT

D: TRBD1
V: TRBV30
J: TRBJ1-1
CDR3: CAWSTGQGNEAFF
DNA: TGTGCCTGGAGTACGGGACAGGGAAATGAAGCTTTCTTT

D: TRBD2
V: TRBV3-1/TRBV3-2
J: TRBJ2-3
CDR3: CASSHRTSPSTDTQYF
DNA: TGTGCCAGCAGCCACCGGACTAGCCCCAGCACAGATACGCAGTATTTT

D: -
V: TRBV19
J: TRBJ2-1
CDR3: CASGEAYNEQFF
DNA: TGTGCCAGTGGAGAGGCATACAATGAGCAGTTCTTC

D: TRBD1
V: TRBV27
J: TRBJ1-6
CDR3: CASNPSGGTGFNSPLHF
DNA: TGTGCCAGCAACCCTTCAGGTGGGACAGGGTTTAATTCACCCCTCCACTTT

D: -
V: TRBV21-1
J: TRBJ2-3
CDR3: CASSNPKPQWTQYF
DNA: TGTGCCAGCAGCAACCCGAAACCACAGTGGACGCAGTATTTT

D: -
V: TRBV5-1
J: TRBJ2-5
CDR3: CASSLGAQTAETQYF
DNA: TGCGCCAGCAGCTTGGGGGCGCAAACGGCGGAGACCCAGTACTTC

D: TRBD2
V: TRBV19
J: TRBJ2-5
CDR3: CASSKLAGAQETQYF
DNA: TGTGCCAGTAGTAAACTAGCGGGGGCCCAAGAGACCCAGTACTTC

D: TRBD2
V: TRBV30
J: TRBJ2-3
CDR3: CAWIPSGGAANTQYF
DNA: TGTGCCTGGATTCCTAGCGGGGGGGCCGCGAATACGCAGTATTTT

D: -
V: TRBV3-1/TRBV3-2
J: TRBJ1-5
CDR3: CASSQDWGGGQPQHF
DNA: TGTGCCAGCAGCCAAGATTGGGGAGGAGGACAGCCCCAGCATTTT

D: TRBD1
V: TRBV5-4
J: TRBJ1-1
CDR3: CASSIRQGMNTEAFF
DNA: TGTGCCAGCAGCATACGACAGGGAATGAACACTGAAGCTTTCTTT

D: TRBD1
V: TRBV20-1
J: TRBJ1-5
CDR3: CSASGGTGGNQPQHF
DNA: TGCAGTGCTAGTGGAGGGACAGGGGGTAATCAGCCCCAGCATTTT

D: -
V: TRBV19
J: TRBJ2-3
CDR3: CASSMGHPDTQYF
DNA: TGTGCCAGTAGTATGGGACATCCAGATACGCAGTATTTT

D: TRBD1
V: TRBV4-1
J: TRBJ1-2
CDR3: CASSRLQGARGYTF
DNA: TGCGCCAGCAGCCGGTTACAGGGGGCGCGAGGCTACACCTTC

D: TRBD2
V: TRBV7-9
J: TRBJ2-1
CDR3: CASLGLAASYNEQFF
DNA: TGTGCCAGCTTAGGACTAGCGGCCTCCTACAATGAGCAGTTCTTC